Following are 21 T cell receptor beta chains from one sample sequenced in a study of blood T cell repertoires in COVID-19. This table comes from immunoSEQ multiplex PCR, and its TCRdb copy is limited to in-frame clones, with some not included. This table holds approximately 280,000 clones, 89% found once. The sequenced material came from peripheral blood. The receptors originated from a man aged 50 to 60 with acute or convalescent COVID-19.

V and J are TRBV7-9 and TRBJ2-7; D remains unclear. The germline V gene encodes CDR1 SEHNR and CDR2 FQNEAQ (reference sequence). The CDR3 length is 14 residues. V shed 1 base and J shed 1 base, with 8 bases lying between them. The CDR3 nucleotides are TGTGCCAGCAGCTTAGACGCCAGTTCCTACGAGCAGTACTTC. Its translation: CASSLDASSYEQYF. Based on the CDR3 plus reference TRBV7-9 and TRBJ2-7, the full variable domain is DTGVSQNPRHKITKRGQNVTFRCDPISEHNRLYWYRQTLGQGPEFLTYFQNEAQLEKSRLLSDRFSAERPKGSFSTLEIQRTEQGDSAMYLCASSLDASSYEQYFGPGTRLTVT.

V gene TRBV20-1 combines with J gene TRBJ2-1, with D perhaps TRBD1 (6 bases). Trimming pared 7 bases from V and 6 bases from J, leaving 10 bases between. Germline-derived CDR1 and CDR2 are DFQATT and SNEGSKA (reference sequence). CDR3 length equals 11 residues. The CDR3 loop is CSGWGRNEQFF. The CDR3 DNA is TGCAGTGGATGGGGGCGCAATGAGCAGTTCTTC.

The CDR3 sequence is CASRAPGTGGYNEQFF. CDR3 DNA sequence: TGTGCCAGCAGAGCTCCCGGGACAGGGGGCTACAATGAGCAGTTCTTC. The chain uses TRBV5-8 and TRBJ2-1; TRBD1 agrees at 11 bases. The CDR3 consists of 16 residues. CDR1 is SGHTS, CDR2 YDEGEE, per germline. Trimming cost V 5 bases and J 3 bases; bases outside gene matches: 7.

In the case of this clone: Other nucleotide sequences from this sample produce the same CDR3. This chain connects TRBV18 to TRBJ1-1; maybe TRBD1 (5 bases). This CDR3 comprises 15 residues. V was cut by 3 bases and J by 1 base, with 12 bases left in between. Germline-derived CDR1 and CDR2 are KGHSH and LQKENI. CDR3 in DNA: TGTGCCAGCTCACCTGCTCAGGGTCGGAACACTGAAGCTTTCTTT. Its protein is CASSPAQGRNTEAFF. Complete variable domain (other parts from reference TRBV18 and TRBJ1-1): NAGVMQNPRHLVRRRGQEARLRCSPMKGHSHVYWYRQLPEEGLKFMVYLQKENIIDESGMPKERFSAEFPKEGPSILRIQQVVRGDSAAYFCASSPAQGRNTEAFFGQGTRLTVV.

The chain employs TRBV7-9 and TRBJ1-2; possibly TRBD1 for D (5 bases). Trimming shortened V by 1 base and J by 7 bases, and 10 bases separated the two germline ends. The germline V gene has CDR1 SEHNR and CDR2 FQNEAQ (reference sequence). The CDR3 consists of 13 residues. This chain's CDR3 is CASSLESGVGYTF. DNA of the CDR3: TGTGCCAGCAGCTTAGAATCGGGGGTTGGCTACACCTTC.

V and J are TRBV10-3 and TRBJ2-5; TRBD2 is a possible D gene (6 bases). Trimming took off 6 bases at V and 0 bases at J, with 14 bases between the two ends. Germline V lookup: CDR1 ENHRY, CDR2 SYGVKD. This CDR3 comprises 15 residues. CDR3 sequence (DNA): TGTGCCATCAGGGAAGGGGCGGGGTACCAAGAGACCCAGTACTTC. Its translation: CAIREGAGYQETQYF.

This chain links TRBV18 with TRBJ2-7; TRBD2 matches at 8 bases. J gave up 3 bases and V 5 bases, and 6 bases lay outside the gene matches. Per the germline V gene, CDR1 is KGHSH and CDR2 is LQKENI. The length of the CDR3 is 14 residues. CDR3 coding DNA: TGTGCCAGCTCAACCGGGGGGGGAGGCTACGAGCAGTACTTC. The encoded protein is CASSTGGGGYEQYF.

V gene TRBV19 combines with J gene TRBJ1-2; 10 nucleotides align to TRBD1. The CDR3 has 14 residues. Germline V gene data show CDR1 as LNHDA and CDR2 as SQIVND (reference sequence). V was clipped by 8 bases and J by 6 bases; unmatched bases: 9. DNA of the CDR3: TGTGCCAGTCGAGACGCCGGGACAGGGGATGGCTACACCTTC. It encodes CASRDAGTGDGYTF.

This clone was observed a few times. V usage is TRBV7-9 and J usage is TRBJ1-2, with D possibly being TRBD1 (6 bases). The CDR3 runs to 15 residues. Trimming removed 1 base at V and 4 bases at J, with 13 bases between. CDR1 is SEHNR and CDR2 is FQNEAQ in the germline V gene (reference sequence). CDR3 coding DNA: TGTGCCAGCAGCTTAGATACAGGGAGAGGCTATGGCTACACCTTC. Protein product: CASSLDTGRGYGYTF.

This sequence joins TRBV11-2 and TRBJ1-5; D possibly corresponds to TRBD1 (6 bases). Germline values: CDR1 SGHAT, CDR2 FQNNGV. This CDR3 is built from 16 residues. The V end was cut by 6 bases, the J end by 5 bases, with 20 bases between. CDR3 region: CASSYDGGAPDQPQHF. The CDR3, as DNA: TGTGCCAGCAGTTATGACGGGGGGGCCCCCGATCAGCCCCAGCATTTT.

The rearrangement joins TRBV27 to TRBJ2-2, with a possible D match to TRBD1 (6 bases). This CDR3 region has 17 residues. Per the germline V gene, CDR1 is MNHEY and CDR2 is SMNVEV (reference sequence). V lost 6 bases, J lost 5 bases, and 22 bases lay in between. The DNA of the CDR3 is TGTGCCAGCAGAGAGTTCCGACAGGCTTTGGGGACCGGGGAGCTGTTTTTT. Translated, it gives CASREFRQALGTGELFF.

This clone was seen repeatedly, ten times or more. The gene calls are TRBV7-6 and TRBJ2-5; 12 bases agree with TRBD2. The CDR3 totals 15 residues. Germline CDR1 is SGHVS and CDR2 is FNYEAQ. V dropped 1 base and J dropped 5; count of bases not matched to a gene: 2. In nucleotides, the CDR3 is TGTGCCAGCAGCTTAGGGACTAGCGGGGTTGAGACCCAGTACTTC. Protein: CASSLGTSGVETQYF.

This chain's CDR3 is CASSHERGLAKNIQYF. The CDR3 region has the DNA TGCGCCAGCAGCCACGAGAGAGGACTAGCCAAAAACATTCAGTACTTC. This chain uses TRBV4-1 with TRBJ2-4; D is perhaps TRBD2 (5 bases). Trimming removed 3 bases at V and 0 bases at J, with 12 bases between. Looked up from germline, CDR1 is MGHRA and CDR2 is YSYEKL. The CDR3 has 16 amino acids.

The chain combines TRBV11-2 with TRBJ1-3, with a possible D match to TRBD1 (6 bases). V gave up 0 bases and J gave up 4 bases, with 13 bases separating them. The CDR3 is 16 amino acids. Germline V gives CDR1 SGHAT, CDR2 FQNNGV. The CDR3 protein is CASSLDRGGLGNTIYF. CDR3 in DNA: TGTGCCAGCAGCTTAGATCGGGGGGGGCTCGGAAACACCATATATTTT.

The chain is built from TRBV2 and TRBJ1-2; tentatively, D is TRBD1 (5 bases). Germline-derived CDR1 and CDR2 are SNHLY and FYNNEI. V lost 7 bases and J lost 7, with 13 bases in between. This CDR3 spans 12 amino acids. The chain's CDR3 is CASMFQGVGYTF. As DNA, the CDR3 is TGTGCCAGCATGTTCCAGGGTGTTGGCTACACCTTC.

The chain combines TRBV5-1 with TRBJ1-5, with D perhaps matching TRBD1 (6 bases). Germline V gene data show CDR1 as SGHRS and CDR2 as YFSETQ. This CDR3 contains 14 residues. V was cut by 4 bases and J by 5 bases, with 13 bases left in between. CDR3 sequence reads: CASSPRGGDQPQHF. As DNA, the CDR3 is TGCGCCAGCAGCCCCCGGGGGGGCGATCAGCCCCAGCATTTT.

This chain joins TRBV5-1 and TRBJ2-7, with D perhaps TRBD1 (6 bases). The germline V and J ends were trimmed by 3 bases and 2 bases, with 12 bases remaining between them. The CDR3 is 14 residues long. Germline assignment: CDR1 SGHRS and CDR2 YFSETQ. The CDR3 DNA reads as TGCGCCAGCAGCTCCCGGGACACCACCTACGAGCAGTACTTC. Its protein product is CASSSRDTTYEQYF.

This clone was recorded only once. The rearrangement links TRBV30 to TRBJ1-5; tentatively, D is TRBD1 (6 bases). The CDR3 extends over 16 amino acids. Trimming took 3 bases from V and 2 from J, leaving 17 bases between them. Germline CDR1 and CDR2: GTSNPN and SVGIG (reference sequence). The CDR3 loop is CAWSSASSGGNQPQHF. The CDR3 coding sequence is TGTGCCTGGAGCAGCGCCTCCTCAGGGGGCAATCAGCCCCAGCATTTT.

This rearrangement joins TRBV7-9 to TRBJ1-6; TRBD1 might be the D (5 bases). The CDR3 extends over 12 amino acids. CDR1 is SEHNR and CDR2 is FQNEAQ in the germline V gene (reference sequence). Trimming removed 5 bases from V and 8 bases from J, with 7 bases in between. The CDR3 loop reads CASSRDYSPLHF. CDR3 DNA: TGTGCCAGCAGCCGGGACTATTCACCCCTCCACTTT.

In this sample, this clone turned up a few times. The chain combines TRBV5-1 with TRBJ2-7; D may be TRBD1 (5 bases). CDR3 length equals 13 residues. Germline V gives CDR1 SGHRS, CDR2 YFSETQ. V lost 2 bases and J lost 9, with 15 bases in between. CDR3 nucleotide sequence: TGCGCCAGCAGCTTTCAGGGTTTCATCGGGCAGTACTTC. This encodes CASSFQGFIGQYF.

This clone was seen a single time. The chain has TRBV7-3 and TRBJ2-2; 8 bases are shared with TRBD2. V lost 0 bases, J lost 6 bases, and 9 bases stayed unmatched. Per germline, CDR1 SGHTA and CDR2 FQGTGA. This CDR3 spans 17 amino acids. In nucleotides, the CDR3 is TGTGCCAGCAGCTTAACAGTTCTAAGCGGGGGAGCCGGGGAGCTGTTTTTT. This sequence encodes CASSLTVLSGGAGELFF.